This entry describes one TCR beta chain. The entry originates in a study of blood T cell repertoires in COVID-19. Study details: Acute and convalescent COVID-19 samples came from the United States, Italy and Spain. The cDNA or gDNA used as material had been derived from T cells, B-cell-depleted T cells, or PBMCs.

Per the original methods: Using reference gene primer amplification, nucleated cell counts were estimated. Sequenced by immunoSEQ multiplex PCR; TCRdb stores in-frame clones only, minus some. V and J calls and clone size come straight from that table; D and trimming were deduced from the DNA. The data show over 350,000 clones, roughly 89% seen once. Germline V gene lookup returns CDR1 SGHAT and CDR2 FQDESV (reference sequence). CDR3 length: 12 amino acids. Trimming took 3 bases from V and 8 from J; bases not matched to a gene: 3. The receptor was isolated from a woman in her twenties or thirties with active or convalescent COVID-19. Sequencing input: peripheral blood. The chain joins TRBV11-1 to TRBJ1-2, with 7 bases fitting TRBD1. Here the CDR3 DNA reads TGTGCCAGCAGCTTGGAGGGGGCCGGCTACACCTTC. Its translation: CASSLEGAGYTF.